This T cell receptor beta chain was profiled in a study of regulatory T cells in long-lasting Graves disease. Study information: Patients with new Graves' disease had used antithyroid drugs below 3 months. Findings of the study overall: TRBV28 was favored in persistent disease, as were TRBJ1-2 and TRBJ2-5.

Time point noted: newly diagnosed GD, antithyroid drugs for less than 3 months. Making the TCR library involved RNA that had been extracted from PBMCs. Peripheral blood, 8.5 to 9.5 milliliters per patient, was collected in EDTA tubes. As to this clonotype: The antigen is unknown. A far larger clone is only one base removed, so a read error is likely.

Trimming took off 1 base at V and 1 base at J, with 7 bases between the two ends. Germline CDR1 reads SGHTA; CDR2 reads FQGNSA. The CDR3 spans 14 residues. CDR3 regions were amplified by Arm-PCR using iRepertoire HTBI primers to build TCR beta libraries. Per the study methods: Taken together, the samples had 60 to 80 TRBV and more than twelve TRBJ segments identified. TCRdb fed the multiplex PCR reads into MiXCR, producing one record per CDR3 protein. These V and J calls originate from TCRdb's pipeline instead of the authors' own analysis. The sample includes some 320,000 distinct CDR3 sequences, 18% of them seen just once.

This rearrangement joins TRBV7-2 to TRBJ2-5; D gene ambiguous. The sequenced sample was peripheral blood mononuclear cells (PBMCs), obtained at new diagnosis, from a patient treated with antithyroid drugs. The sequence was obtained from a female donor with Graves disease. CDR3 DNA sequence: TGTACCAGCAGCTTAGTTCGCAGCCAAGAGACCCAGTACTTC. It translates to CTSSLVRSQETQYF.